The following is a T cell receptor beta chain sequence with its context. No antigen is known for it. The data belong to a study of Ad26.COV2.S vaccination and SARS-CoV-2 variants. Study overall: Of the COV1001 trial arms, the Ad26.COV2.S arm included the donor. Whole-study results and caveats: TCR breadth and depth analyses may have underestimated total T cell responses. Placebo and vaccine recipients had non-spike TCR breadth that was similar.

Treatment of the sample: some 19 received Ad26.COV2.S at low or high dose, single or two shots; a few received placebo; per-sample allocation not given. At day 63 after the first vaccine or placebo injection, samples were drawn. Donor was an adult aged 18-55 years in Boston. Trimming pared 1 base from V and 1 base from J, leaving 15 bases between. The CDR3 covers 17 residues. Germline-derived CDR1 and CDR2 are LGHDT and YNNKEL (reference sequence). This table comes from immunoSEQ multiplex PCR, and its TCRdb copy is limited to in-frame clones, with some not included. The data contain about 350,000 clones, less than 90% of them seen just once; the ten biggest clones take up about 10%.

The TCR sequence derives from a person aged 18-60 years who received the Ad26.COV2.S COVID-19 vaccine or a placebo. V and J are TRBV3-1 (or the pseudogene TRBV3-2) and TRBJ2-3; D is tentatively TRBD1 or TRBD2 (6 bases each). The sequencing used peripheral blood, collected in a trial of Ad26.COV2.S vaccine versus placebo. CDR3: CASSQVMRGAGTDTQYF. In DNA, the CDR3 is TGTGCCAGCAGCCAAGTGATGAGGGGGGCTGGCACAGATACGCAGTATTTT.